These 7 T cell receptor beta chains came from one sample sequenced in a study of cytomegalovirus exposure and HLA in healthy donors. Generated by immunoSEQ multiplex PCR, the TCRdb table keeps only in-frame clones and is missing some. The sample holds some 240,000 clones, 83% seen once. The sequenced sample was PBMCs. Receptor source: a woman aged 18-29 years in good health and CMV-seronegative.

The rearrangement joins TRBV5-6 to TRBJ1-5, with 9 bases matching TRBD1. V was clipped by 4 bases and J by 7 bases; unmatched bases: 9. This CDR3 has 15 amino acids. The germline gives CDR1 SGHDT, CDR2 YYEEEE. Here the CDR3 DNA reads TGTGCCAGCAGCAATCTCGGGACAGGGAGACAGCCCCAGCATTTT. Protein product: CASSNLGTGRQPQHF.

This sequence joins TRBV18 and TRBJ1-5; D gene unclear. The CDR3 has 16 amino acids. Germline V gives CDR1 KGHSH, CDR2 LQKENI. V lost 2 bases to trimming and J lost 0 bases, with 11 bases between them. The CDR3 reads CASSPRRVYSNQPQHF. For the CDR3, the DNA is TGTGCCAGCTCACCAAGGAGGGTTTATAGCAATCAGCCCCAGCATTTT.

The genes are TRBV4-1 and TRBJ2-3, with 10 bases that match TRBD2. The CDR3 is 16 residues long. J was trimmed by 8 bases and V by 1 base; bases with no gene match: 9. Germline assignment: CDR1 MGHRA and CDR2 YSYEKL. CDR3: CASSQGPSGSFGTQYF. The CDR3 coding sequence is TGCGCCAGCAGCCAAGGGCCTAGCGGGAGTTTTGGTACGCAGTATTTT.

This clone was observed once. The rearrangement uses TRBV4-1 and TRBJ1-2, with D possibly TRBD1 on 5 matching bases. The germline gives CDR1 MGHRA, CDR2 YSYEKL. Trimming pared 5 bases from V and 4 bases from J, leaving 17 bases between. CDR3 size: 15 residues. CDR3 coding DNA: TGCGCCAGCAGCTCCCGGGGGGGGTTGGCCTATGGCTACACCTTC. It is translated as CASSSRGGLAYGYTF.

The chain uses TRBV5-1 and TRBJ1-3; D not certain. Trimming removed 4 bases from V and 3 bases from J, with 8 bases in between. This CDR3 has 13 amino acids. Germline CDR1 and CDR2: SGHRS and YFSETQ. In DNA, the CDR3 is TGCGCCAGCAGCCCCTCGAATGGAAACACCATATATTTT. This sequence encodes CASSPSNGNTIYF.

This clone was detected only once. One end of the junction does not line up with germline, which may come from a read error. V and J are TRBV7-7 and TRBJ2-3, with D perhaps being TRBD1 or TRBD2 (6 bases each). The CDR3 totals 15 residues. Looked up from germline, CDR1 is SSHAT and CDR2 is FNYEAQ (reference sequence). CDR3 bases: TGTGCTAGCAGCTTAAGAGGGGGGAGCACAGATACGCAGTATTTT. Translating gives CASSLRGGSTDTQYF.

The chain links TRBV2 to TRBJ2-5; 11 positions agree with TRBD2. CDR1 and CDR2 from the germline V gene are SNHLY and FYNNEI. This CDR3 is built from 16 residues. The V gene end was trimmed by 9 bases and the J gene end by 3 bases; junction bases not matched to a gene: 12. CDR3 sequence (DNA): TGTGCCAGTGAACCGGGACTAGCGGCGGGAGAAGAGACCCAGTACTTC. This codes for CASEPGLAAGEETQYF.